This TCR beta chain emerged from a study of long-term antiretroviral therapy in people with HIV. Broader study findings: Blood in the study was drawn between the mid-2000s and the late 2010s, possibly under older ART regimens, which may be less effective than current ones.

Germline V lookup: CDR1 SGHAT, CDR2 FQNNGV. V was clipped by 0 bases and J by 0 bases; unmatched bases: 1. The CDR3 has 15 residues. Notes on this clone: Its antigen remains unidentified.

The immunoSEQ assay was v3.0, run at survey level. Sequencing was performed with immunoSEQ multiplex PCR; in TCRdb, only in-frame clones are kept and a portion is missing. Among over 30,000 clones listed, approximately 85% were seen once. Per donor, at least one pre-ART and at least two post-ART PBMC samples were obtained. Everyone in the study who had HIV was treated in the United States. The sample here was unsorted PBMCs, taken 3.1 years after starting antiretroviral therapy. The receptor's source is a woman aged 45-60 years with HIV. This rearrangement joins TRBV11-2 to TRBJ2-7; 8 positions agree with TRBD2. CDR3 amino acids: CASSLEAGGSYEQYF. The CDR3 DNA follows: TGTGCCAGCAGCTTAGAGGCGGGGGGCTCCTACGAGCAGTACTTC. Combining the CDR3 with reference TRBV11-2 and TRBJ2-7 gives the whole variable domain EAGVAQSPRYKIIEKRQSVAFWCNPISGHATLYWYQQILGQGPKLLIQFQNNGVVDDSQLPKDRFSAERLKGVDSTLKIQPAKLEDSAVYLCASSLEAGGSYEQYFGPGTRLTVT.